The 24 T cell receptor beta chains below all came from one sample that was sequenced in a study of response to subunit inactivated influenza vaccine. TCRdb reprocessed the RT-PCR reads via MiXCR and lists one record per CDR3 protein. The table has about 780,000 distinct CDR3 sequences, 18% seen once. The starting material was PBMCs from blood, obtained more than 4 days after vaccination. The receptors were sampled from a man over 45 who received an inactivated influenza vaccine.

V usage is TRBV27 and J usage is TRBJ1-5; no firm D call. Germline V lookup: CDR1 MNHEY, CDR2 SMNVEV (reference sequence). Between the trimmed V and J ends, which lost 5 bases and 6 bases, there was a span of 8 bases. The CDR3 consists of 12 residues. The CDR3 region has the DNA TGTGCCAGCAGTCCGCGGGGTCAGCCCCAGCATTTT. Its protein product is CASSPRGQPQHF.

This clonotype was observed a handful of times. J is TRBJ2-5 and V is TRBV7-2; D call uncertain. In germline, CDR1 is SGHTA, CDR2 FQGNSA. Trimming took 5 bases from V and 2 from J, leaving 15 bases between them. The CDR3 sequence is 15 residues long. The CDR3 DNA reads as TGTGCCAGCAGCCCTCCAGAATGGGGTCAAGAGACCCAGTACTTC. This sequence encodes CASSPPEWGQETQYF.

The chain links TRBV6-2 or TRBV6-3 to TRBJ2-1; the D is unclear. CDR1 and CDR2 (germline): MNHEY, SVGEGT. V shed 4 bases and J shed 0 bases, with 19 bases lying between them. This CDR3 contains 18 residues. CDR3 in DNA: TGTGCCAGCAGTTTACTCCCCCAATGGGTGAGCTCCTACAATGAGCAGTTCTTC. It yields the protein CASSLLPQWVSSYNEQFF.

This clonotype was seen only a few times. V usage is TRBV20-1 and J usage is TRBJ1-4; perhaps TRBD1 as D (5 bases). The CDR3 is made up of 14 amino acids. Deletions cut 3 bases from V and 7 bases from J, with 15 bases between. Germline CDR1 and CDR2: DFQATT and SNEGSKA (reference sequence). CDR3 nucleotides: TGCAGTGCTAGCTCACCGGGGCCGCGTGAAAAACTGTTTTTT. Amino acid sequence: CSASSPGPREKLFF.

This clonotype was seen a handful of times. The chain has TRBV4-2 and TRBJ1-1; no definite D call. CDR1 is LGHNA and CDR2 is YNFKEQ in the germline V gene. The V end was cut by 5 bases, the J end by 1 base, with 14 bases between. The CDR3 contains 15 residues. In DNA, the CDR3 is TGTGCCAGCAGCATCATCCTCCAGGAGAACACTGAAGCTTTCTTT. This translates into CASSIILQENTEAFF.

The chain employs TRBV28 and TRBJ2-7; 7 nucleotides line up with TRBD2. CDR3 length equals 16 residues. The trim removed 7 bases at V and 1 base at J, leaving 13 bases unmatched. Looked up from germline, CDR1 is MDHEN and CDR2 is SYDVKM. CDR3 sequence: CASTHRGLLSSYEQYF. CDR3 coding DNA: TGTGCCAGCACCCATCGGGGACTACTAAGTTCCTACGAGCAGTACTTC.

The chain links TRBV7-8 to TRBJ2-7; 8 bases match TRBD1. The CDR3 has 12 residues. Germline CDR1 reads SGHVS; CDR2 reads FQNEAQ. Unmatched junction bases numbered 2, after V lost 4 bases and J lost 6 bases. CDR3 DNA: TGTGCCAGCAGCTACAGGGGGTTCGAGCAGTACTTC. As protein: CASSYRGFEQYF. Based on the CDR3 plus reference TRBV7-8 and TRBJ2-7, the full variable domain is GAGVSQSPRYKVAKRGQDVALRCDPISGHVSLFWYQQALGQGPEFLTYFQNEAQLDKSGLPSDRFFAERPEGSVSTLKIQRTQQEDSAVYLCASSYRGFEQYFGPGTRLTVT.

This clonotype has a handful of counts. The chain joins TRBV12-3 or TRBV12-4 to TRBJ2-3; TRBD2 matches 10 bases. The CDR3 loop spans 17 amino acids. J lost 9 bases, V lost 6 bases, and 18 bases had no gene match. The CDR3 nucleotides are TGTGCCAGCAGCCTCCGAAGGAGCGGGAGGGCCCGGGGGACGCAGTATTTT. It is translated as CASSLRRSGRARGTQYF.

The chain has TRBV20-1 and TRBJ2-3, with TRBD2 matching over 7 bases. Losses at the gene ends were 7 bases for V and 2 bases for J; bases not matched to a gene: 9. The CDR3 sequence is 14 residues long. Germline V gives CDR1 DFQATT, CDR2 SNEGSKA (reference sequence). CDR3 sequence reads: CSVSASGDTDTQYF. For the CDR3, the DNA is TGCAGTGTATCGGCTAGCGGTGACACAGATACGCAGTATTTT.

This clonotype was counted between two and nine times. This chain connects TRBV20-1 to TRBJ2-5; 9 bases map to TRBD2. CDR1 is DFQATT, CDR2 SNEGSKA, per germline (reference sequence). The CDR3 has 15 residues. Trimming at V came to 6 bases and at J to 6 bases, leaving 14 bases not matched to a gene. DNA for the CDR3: TGCAGTGCAAACGAAGCCGGGACTAGCTCGAAGACCCAGTACTTC. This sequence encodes CSANEAGTSSKTQYF.

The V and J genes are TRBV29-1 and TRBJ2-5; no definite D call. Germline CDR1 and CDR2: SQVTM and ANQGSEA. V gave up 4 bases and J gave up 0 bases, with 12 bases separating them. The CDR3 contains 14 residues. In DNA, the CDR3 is TGCAGCGTTGGAGGCGCCGGCTACCAAGAGACCCAGTACTTC. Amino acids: CSVGGAGYQETQYF.

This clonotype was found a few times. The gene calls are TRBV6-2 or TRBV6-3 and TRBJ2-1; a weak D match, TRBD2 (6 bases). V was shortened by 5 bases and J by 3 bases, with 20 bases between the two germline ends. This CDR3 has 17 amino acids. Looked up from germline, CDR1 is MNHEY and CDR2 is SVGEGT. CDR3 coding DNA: TGTGCCAGCAGTCCTGCGGGACTCAAAATCCTCTACAATGAGCAGTTCTTC. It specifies CASSPAGLKILYNEQFF.

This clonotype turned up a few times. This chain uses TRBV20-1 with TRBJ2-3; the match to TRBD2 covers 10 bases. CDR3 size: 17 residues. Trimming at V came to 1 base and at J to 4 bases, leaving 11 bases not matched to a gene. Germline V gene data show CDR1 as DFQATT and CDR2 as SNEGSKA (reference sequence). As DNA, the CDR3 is TGCAGTGCTAGAGTGGCTAGCGGGAGAGTTAGGGCAGATACGCAGTATTTT. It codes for CSARVASGRVRADTQYF.

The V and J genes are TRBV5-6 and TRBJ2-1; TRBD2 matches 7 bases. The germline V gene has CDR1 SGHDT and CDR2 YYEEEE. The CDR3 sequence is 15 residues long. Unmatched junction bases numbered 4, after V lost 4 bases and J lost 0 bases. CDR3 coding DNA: TGTGCCAGCAGCCAATGGGGGGGCTCCTACAATGAGCAGTTCTTC. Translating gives CASSQWGGSYNEQFF.

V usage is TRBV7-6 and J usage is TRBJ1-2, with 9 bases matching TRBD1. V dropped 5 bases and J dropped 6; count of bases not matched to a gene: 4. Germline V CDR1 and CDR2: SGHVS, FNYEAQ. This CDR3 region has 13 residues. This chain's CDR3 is CASSEQGADGYTF. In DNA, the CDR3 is TGTGCCAGCAGCGAACAGGGGGCTGATGGCTACACCTTC. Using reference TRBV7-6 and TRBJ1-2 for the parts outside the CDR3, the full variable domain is GAGVSQSPRYKVTKRGQDVALRCDPISGHVSLYWYRQALGQGPEFLTYFNYEAQQDKSGLPNDRFSAERPEGSISTLTIQRTEQRDSAMYRCASSEQGADGYTFGSGTRLTVV.

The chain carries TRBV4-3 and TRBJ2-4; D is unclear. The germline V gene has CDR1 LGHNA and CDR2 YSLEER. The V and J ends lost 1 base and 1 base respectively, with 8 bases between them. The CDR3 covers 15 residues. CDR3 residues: CASSQGPMAKNIQYF. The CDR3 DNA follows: TGCGCCAGCAGCCAAGGACCCATGGCCAAAAACATTCAGTACTTC.

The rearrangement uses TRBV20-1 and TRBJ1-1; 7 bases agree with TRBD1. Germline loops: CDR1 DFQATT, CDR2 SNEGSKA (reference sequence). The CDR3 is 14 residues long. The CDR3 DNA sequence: TGCAGGCCTATGGGACAGTTGAAGGACACTGAAGCTTTCTTT. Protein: CRPMGQLKDTEAFF.

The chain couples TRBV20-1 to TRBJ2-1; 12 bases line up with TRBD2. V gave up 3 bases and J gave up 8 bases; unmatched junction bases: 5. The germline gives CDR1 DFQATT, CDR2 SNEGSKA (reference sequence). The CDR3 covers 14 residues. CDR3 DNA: TGCAGTGCTAGCGGACTAGCGGGAAGGCATGAGCAGTTCTTC. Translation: CSASGLAGRHEQFF.

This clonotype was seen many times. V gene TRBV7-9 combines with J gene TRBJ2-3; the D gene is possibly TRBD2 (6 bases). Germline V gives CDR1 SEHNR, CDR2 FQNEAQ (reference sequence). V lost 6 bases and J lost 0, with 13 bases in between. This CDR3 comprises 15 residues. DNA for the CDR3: TGTGCCAGCAGTTCCGGGACTTATAGCACAGATACGCAGTATTTT. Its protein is CASSSGTYSTDTQYF.

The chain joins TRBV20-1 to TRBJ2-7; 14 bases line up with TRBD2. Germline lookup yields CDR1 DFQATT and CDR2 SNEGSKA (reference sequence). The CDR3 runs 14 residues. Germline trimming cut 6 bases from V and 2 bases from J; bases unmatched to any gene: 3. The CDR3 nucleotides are TGCAGTGCCGGACTAGCGGGAGGTACCTACGAGCAGTACTTC. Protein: CSAGLAGGTYEQYF.

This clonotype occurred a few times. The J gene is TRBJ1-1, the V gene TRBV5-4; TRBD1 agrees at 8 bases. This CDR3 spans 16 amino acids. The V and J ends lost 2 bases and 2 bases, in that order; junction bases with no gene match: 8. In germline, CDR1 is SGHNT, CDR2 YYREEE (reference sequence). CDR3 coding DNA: TGTGCCAGCAGCTTTCGGGACAGGAGAATAAACACTGAAGCTTTCTTT. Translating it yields CASSFRDRRINTEAFF.

CDR3 sequence reads: CAISRAPANSPLHF. CDR3 nucleotide sequence: TGTGCCATCAGCCGGGCCCCGGCTAATTCACCCCTCCACTTT. V gene TRBV10-3 combines with J gene TRBJ1-6; D not resolved. CDR3 length: 14 residues. The V and J ends lost 6 bases and 6 bases respectively, with 12 bases between them. CDR1 and CDR2 (germline): ENHRY, SYGVKD.

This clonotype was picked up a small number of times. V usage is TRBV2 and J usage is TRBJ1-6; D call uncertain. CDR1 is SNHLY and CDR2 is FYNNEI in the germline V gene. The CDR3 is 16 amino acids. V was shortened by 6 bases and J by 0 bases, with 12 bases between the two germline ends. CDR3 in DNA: TGTGCCAGCAGCCCTGACGGGAGCTCCTATAATTCACCCCTCCACTTT. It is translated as CASSPDGSSYNSPLHF.

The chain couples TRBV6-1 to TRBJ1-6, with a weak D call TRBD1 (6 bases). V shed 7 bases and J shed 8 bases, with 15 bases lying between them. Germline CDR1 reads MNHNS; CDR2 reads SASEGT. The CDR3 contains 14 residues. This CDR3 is CASNNREHHSPLHF. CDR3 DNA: TGTGCCAGCAATAACAGGGAACACCATTCACCCCTCCACTTT.